The 20 T cell receptor beta chains in this list originate from one sample, sequenced in a study of CD8 T cells in Susac syndrome. Random-hexamer reverse transcription was applied to roughly 0.45 to 1 ug RNA. TCRdb independently ran MiXCR on the immunoSEQ multiplex PCR reads; one entry per CDR3 protein. Of about 250,000 distinct CDR3 sequences listed, 90% to 95% were seen once; the top ten hold less than 0.075%. Sequencing input: CD4+ T cells from PBMCs. Every receptor here comes from a human donor with multiple sclerosis.

This chain links TRBV14 with TRBJ1-2, with unresolved D. This CDR3 is built from 13 residues. V was trimmed by 2 bases and J by 3 bases, leaving 7 bases between them. Germline V gives CDR1 SGHDN, CDR2 FVKESK. In DNA form, the CDR3 reads TGTGCCAGCAGCCAAAACAGCGACTATGGCTACACCTTC. Translated, it gives CASSQNSDYGYTF.

This clonotype turned up a few times. The V call is TRBV20-1, the J call TRBJ2-5; TRBD2 matches 8 bases. Germline-derived CDR1 and CDR2 are DFQATT and SNEGSKA (reference sequence). This CDR3 has 14 amino acids. V lost 3 bases, J lost 1 base, and 4 bases stayed unmatched. CDR3 coding DNA: TGCAGTGCTAGCAAAGCGGGAGCCCAAGAGACCCAGTACTTC. It codes for CSASKAGAQETQYF.

This clonotype was observed a handful of times. The chain recombines TRBV20-1 with TRBJ2-7; 7 nucleotides align to TRBD1. This CDR3 has 14 residues. Germline CDR1 DFQATT, CDR2 SNEGSKA (reference sequence). J lost 1 base, V lost 6 bases, and 9 bases had no gene match. CDR3 nucleotide sequence: TGCAGTGCCGCGGACAGGTCCGCTTCCTACGAGCAGTACTTC. This sequence encodes CSAADRSASYEQYF.

The chain joins TRBV12-3 or TRBV12-4 to TRBJ2-1; 9 nucleotides match TRBD2. V gave up 5 bases and J gave up 6 bases; unmatched junction bases: 17. CDR3 length equals 18 residues. The chain's CDR3 is CASSPRVAGVSPTNEQFF. The CDR3 nucleotides read TGTGCCAGCAGTCCCCGGGTAGCGGGGGTTTCCCCCACCAATGAGCAGTTCTTC.

The chain couples TRBV12-3 or TRBV12-4 to TRBJ1-6; D remains ambiguous. The CDR3 runs to 13 residues. The V and J ends lost 8 bases and 6 bases respectively, with 11 bases between them. CDR3 sequence (DNA): TGTGCCAGCCGCCCGGATGCTAATTCACCCCTCCACTTT. Amino acid sequence: CASRPDANSPLHF.

The chain links TRBV7-2 to TRBJ2-3, with TRBD1 as a possible D gene (6 bases). With 2 bases removed from V and 4 bases from J, the gap between germline ends came to 16 bases. CDR3 size: 16 residues. From germline, CDR1 is SGHTA and CDR2 FQGNSA. The CDR3 here is CASSLRITGSADTQYF. CDR3 DNA: TGTGCCAGCAGCTTACGAATTACAGGGTCCGCAGATACGCAGTATTTT. Full variable domain (remainder filled in from reference TRBV7-2 and TRBJ2-3): GAGVSQSPSNKVTEKGKDVELRCDPISGHTALYWYRQSLGQGLEFLIYFQGNSAPDKSGLPSDRFSAERTGGSVSTLTIQRTQQEDSAVYLCASSLRITGSADTQYFGPGTRLTVL.

The V gene is TRBV7-2, the J gene TRBJ2-3; a weak D match, TRBD2 (5 bases). V lost 3 bases and J 1 base, leaving 11 bases between the germline ends. The germline V gene encodes CDR1 SGHTA and CDR2 FQGNSA. The CDR3 length is 15 residues. The DNA of the CDR3 is TGTGCCAGCAGCTTTCTAGCTAGTGGCACAGATACGCAGTATTTT. Translating it yields CASSFLASGTDTQYF.

This clonotype was seen only a few times. The rearrangement joins TRBV12-3 or TRBV12-4 to TRBJ2-7; TRBD2 agrees at 7 bases. V lost 6 bases and J lost 5; bases outside the gene matches: 4. The CDR3 spans 12 residues. This chain's CDR3 is CASRTGGDEQYF. DNA for the CDR3: TGTGCCAGCAGGACGGGGGGTGACGAGCAGTACTTC.

The chain employs TRBV27 and TRBJ1-2, with D perhaps matching TRBD1 (5 bases). From germline, CDR1 is MNHEY and CDR2 SMNVEV (reference sequence). V was clipped by 0 bases and J by 4 bases, with 12 bases between them. The CDR3 sequence is 15 residues long. The CDR3 DNA is TGTGCCAGCAGTTTATCTCCCAGGGCTGGCTATGGCTACACCTTC. Protein product: CASSLSPRAGYGYTF.

This chain's CDR3 is CASSFFSVEANVLTF. The DNA of the CDR3 is TGTGCCAGCAGTTTCTTCTCTGTCGAGGCCAACGTCCTGACTTTC. The gene calls are TRBV27 and TRBJ2-6; D call uncertain. Germline assignment: CDR1 MNHEY and CDR2 SMNVEV (reference sequence). The CDR3 spans 15 residues. V lost 3 bases and J lost 6, with 12 bases in between.

The chain has TRBV5-1 and TRBJ2-6; no firm D call. The germline V gene has CDR1 SGHRS and CDR2 YFSETQ. V lost 4 bases and J lost 0, with 5 bases in between. The CDR3 has 14 amino acids. The CDR3 DNA follows: TGCGCCAGCAGCGGATACTCTGGGGCCAACGTCCTGACTTTC. This translates into CASSGYSGANVLTF. The complete variable domain, with remaining parts taken from reference TRBV5-1 and TRBJ2-6, reads KAGVTQTPRYLIKTRGQQVTLSCSPISGHRSVSWYQQTPGQGLQFLFEYFSETQRNKGNFPGRFSGRQFSNSRSEMNVSTLELGDSALYLCASSGYSGANVLTFGAGSRLTVL.

J is TRBJ1-2 and V is TRBV29-1; TRBD1 is a possible D gene (5 bases). CDR3 size: 14 residues. CDR1 and CDR2 (germline): SQVTM, ANQGSEA. Trimming took off 4 bases at V and 0 bases at J, with 12 bases between the two ends. The CDR3 sequence: CSVGVGAPNYGYTF. CDR3 coding DNA: TGCAGCGTTGGCGTCGGGGCCCCTAACTATGGCTACACCTTC.

This sequence joins TRBV4-1 and TRBJ2-5; TRBD2 matches 7 bases. The V and J ends lost 5 bases and 5 bases, in that order; junction bases with no gene match: 14. The CDR3 totals 16 residues. CDR1 is MGHRA, CDR2 YSYEKL, per germline. The CDR3 DNA sequence: TGCGCCAGCAGCTACCTTCCTCTGCGGCGGGGGGAGACCCAGTACTTC. Translating gives CASSYLPLRRGETQYF.

The CDR3 is CASERPGQENSGANVLTF. Written as DNA, the CDR3 is TGTGCCAGCGAGCGGCCGGGACAGGAAAACTCTGGGGCCAACGTCCTGACTTTC. The chain is built from TRBV25-1 and TRBJ2-6; 8 nucleotides line up with TRBD1. The CDR3 loop spans 18 amino acids. Germline CDR1 MGHDK, CDR2 SYGVNS. With 8 bases clipped from V and 0 bases from J, the junction kept 12 bases outside the gene matches.

CDR3 DNA sequence: TGTGCCAGTAGGCCGGGTTTGAGGGAGTCACCCCTCCACTTT. Protein sequence: CASRPGLRESPLHF. The chain uses TRBV19 and TRBJ1-6; D is undetermined. The germline gives CDR1 LNHDA, CDR2 SQIVND (reference sequence). Trimming stripped 6 bases from V and 10 bases from J, with 16 bases between. The CDR3 runs to 14 residues. Complete variable domain (other parts from reference TRBV19 and TRBJ1-6): DGGITQSPKYLFRKEGQNVTLSCEQNLNHDAMYWYRQDPGQGLRLIYYSQIVNDFQKGDIAEGYSVSREKKESFPLTVTSAQKNPTAFYLCASRPGLRESPLHFGNGTRLTVT.

The chain is built from TRBV29-1 and TRBJ2-7; 9 bases match TRBD2. This CDR3 has 13 amino acids. Trimming took 7 bases from V and 3 from J; bases not matched to a gene: 7. Looked up from germline, CDR1 is SQVTM and CDR2 is ANQGSEA. CDR3 sequence reads: CSGGSGGIYEQYF. CDR3 DNA: TGCAGCGGAGGGAGCGGGGGGATCTACGAGCAGTACTTC.

V and J are TRBV7-2 and TRBJ2-5; no reliable D call. Germline CDR1 SGHTA, CDR2 FQGNSA. V gave up 5 bases and J gave up 7 bases, with 14 bases separating them. This CDR3 spans 13 amino acids. The CDR3 DNA sequence: TGTGCCAGCAGCCCACCCTACCTGGGGACCCAGTACTTC. Protein product: CASSPPYLGTQYF.

This chain uses TRBV7-3 with TRBJ2-5; D ambiguous. The CDR3 has 13 amino acids. V shed 2 bases and J shed 3 bases, with 7 bases lying between them. Germline CDR1 and CDR2: SGHTA and FQGTGA. The CDR3 bases are TGTGCCAGCAGCTTAGGACCCGAAGAGACCCAGTACTTC. Its protein is CASSLGPEETQYF.

The rearrangement links TRBV27 to TRBJ2-5; D perhaps matches TRBD2 (6 bases). The V end was cut by 4 bases, the J end by 2 bases, with 17 bases between. The CDR3 is made up of 16 amino acids. Germline V gene data show CDR1 as MNHEY and CDR2 as SMNVEV (reference sequence). CDR3 sequence (DNA): TGTGCCAGCAGTTGGGGTACGGGGGTCGGACAAGAGACCCAGTACTTC. Encoded protein: CASSWGTGVGQETQYF.

The chain uses TRBV10-3 and TRBJ2-3; tentative D call: TRBD2 (6 bases). V gave up 10 bases and J gave up 2 bases, with 19 bases separating them. CDR3 length: 15 amino acids. Germline lookup yields CDR1 ENHRY and CDR2 SYGVKD. CDR3 residues: CATSPDGSFTDTQYF. The CDR3 coding sequence is TGTGCCACCTCCCCAGACGGGAGCTTCACAGATACGCAGTATTTT.